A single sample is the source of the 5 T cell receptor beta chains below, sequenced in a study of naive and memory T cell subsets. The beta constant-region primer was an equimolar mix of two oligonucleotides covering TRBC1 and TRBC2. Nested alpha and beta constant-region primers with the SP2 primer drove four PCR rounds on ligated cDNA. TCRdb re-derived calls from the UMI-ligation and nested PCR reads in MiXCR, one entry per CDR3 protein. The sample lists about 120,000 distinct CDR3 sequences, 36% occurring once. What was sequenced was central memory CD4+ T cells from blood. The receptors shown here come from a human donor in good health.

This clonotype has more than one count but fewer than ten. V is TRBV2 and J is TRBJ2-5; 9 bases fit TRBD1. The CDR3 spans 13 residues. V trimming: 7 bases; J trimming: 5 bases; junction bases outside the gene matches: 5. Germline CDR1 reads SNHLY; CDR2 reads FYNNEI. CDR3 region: CASNRGRGETQYF. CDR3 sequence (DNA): TGTGCCAGCAACAGGGGGCGAGGGGAGACCCAGTACTTC.

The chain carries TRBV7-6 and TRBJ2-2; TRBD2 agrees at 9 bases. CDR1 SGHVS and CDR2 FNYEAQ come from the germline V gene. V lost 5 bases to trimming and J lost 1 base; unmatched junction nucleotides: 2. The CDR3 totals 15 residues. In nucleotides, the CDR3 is TGTGCCAGCAGCAGGACTAGCGTGAACACCGGGGAGCTGTTTTTT. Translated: CASSRTSVNTGELFF.

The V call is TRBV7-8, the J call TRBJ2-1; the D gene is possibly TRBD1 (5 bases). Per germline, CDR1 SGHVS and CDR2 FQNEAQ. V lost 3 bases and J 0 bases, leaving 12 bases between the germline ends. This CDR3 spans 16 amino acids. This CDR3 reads CASSFVRVSSYNEQFF. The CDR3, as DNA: TGTGCCAGCAGCTTCGTCAGGGTGAGCTCCTACAATGAGCAGTTCTTC. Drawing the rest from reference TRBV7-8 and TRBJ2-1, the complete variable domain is GAGVSQSPRYKVAKRGQDVALRCDPISGHVSLFWYQQALGQGPEFLTYFQNEAQLDKSGLPSDRFFAERPEGSVSTLKIQRTQQEDSAVYLCASSFVRVSSYNEQFFGPGTRLTVL.

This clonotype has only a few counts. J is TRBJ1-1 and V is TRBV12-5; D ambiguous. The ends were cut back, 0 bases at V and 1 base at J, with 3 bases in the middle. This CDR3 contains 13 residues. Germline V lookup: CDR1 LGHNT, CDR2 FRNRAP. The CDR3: CASGLVQNTEAFF. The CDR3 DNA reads TGTGCTAGTGGTTTGGTACAGAACACTGAAGCTTTCTTT.

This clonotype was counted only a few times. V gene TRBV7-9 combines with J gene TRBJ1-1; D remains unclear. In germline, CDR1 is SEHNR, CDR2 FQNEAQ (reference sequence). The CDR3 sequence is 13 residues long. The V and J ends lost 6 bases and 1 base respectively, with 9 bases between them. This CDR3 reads CASRKGSNTEAFF. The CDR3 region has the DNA TGTGCCAGCAGGAAGGGCTCGAACACTGAAGCTTTCTTT. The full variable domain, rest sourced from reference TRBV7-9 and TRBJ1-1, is DTGVSQNPRHKITKRGQNVTFRCDPISEHNRLYWYRQTLGQGPEFLTYFQNEAQLEKSRLLSDRFSAERPKGSFSTLEIQRTEQGDSAMYLCASRKGSNTEAFFGQGTRLTVV.